Listed below are T cell receptor beta chains from one sample, sequenced in a study of cytomegalovirus exposure and HLA in healthy donors. The data were produced by immunoSEQ multiplex PCR, yet TCRdb's version contains in-frame clones alone and is incomplete. The sample carries some 170,000 clones, around 77% recorded once. Sequences were obtained from PBMCs. The receptors derive from a woman between 35 and 50 years old in good health and CMV-seronegative. Both conserved end residues are part of each CDR3. D genes are given only for firm matches. Clone size is stated in some rows and not others, as once, few, many or a class when expanded.

clone_size,j_call,d_call,v_call,cdr3_aa,cdr3_nt
-,TRBJ1-5,-,TRBV27,CASSLGGAHQPQHF,TGTGCCAGCAGTTTGGGAGGGGCACATCAGCCCCAGCATTTT
-,TRBJ2-7,TRBD2,TRBV28,CASSSLGTSGSYEQYF,TGTGCCAGCAGTTCCCTCGGGACTAGCGGCTCCTACGAGCAGTACTTC
once,TRBJ2-5,TRBD2,TRBV13,CASSPGTSGGAGTQYF,TGTGCCAGCAGCCCAGGGACTAGCGGAGGGGCGGGGACCCAGTACTTC
-,TRBJ2-1,-,TRBV7-8,CASSRSESYNEQFF,TGTGCCAGCAGCCGTAGCGAATCCTACAATGAGCAGTTCTTC
-,TRBJ2-3,-,TRBV11-3,CASSSSSGSGSDTQYF,TGTGCCAGCAGCTCCTCATCCGGGTCGGGATCAGATACGCAGTATTTT
-,TRBJ1-2,-,TRBV5-4,CASSSGENRLNYGYTF,TGTGCCAGCAGCTCGGGGGAAAACAGGCTGAACTATGGCTACACCTTC
-,TRBJ1-2,-,TRBV19,CASRAPGNHNYGYTF,TGTGCCAGTAGAGCACCAGGCAATCATAACTATGGCTACACCTTC
-,TRBJ2-1,-,TRBV7-3,CASSFTPSSYNEQFF,TGTGCCAGCAGCTTCACTCCTAGCTCCTACAATGAGCAGTTCTTC
-,TRBJ1-3,TRBD1,TRBV6-1,CASTGDRVDTIYF,TGTGCCAGCACCGGAGACAGGGTAGACACCATATATTTT
few,TRBJ2-7,-,TRBV4-2,CASSQDTGSSYEQYF,TGTGCCAGCAGCCAAGATACGGGATCCTCCTACGAGCAGTACTTC
-,TRBJ2-5,TRBD2,TRBV25-1,CASSPGLAGAETQYF,TGTGCCAGCAGCCCTGGACTAGCGGGAGCAGAGACCCAGTACTTC
-,TRBJ1-1,-,TRBV6-1,CASSDRQKNTEAFF,TGTGCCAGCAGTGACAGGCAGAAAAACACTGAAGCTTTCTTT
-,TRBJ1-4,-,TRBV7-2,CASSPDRGNEKLFF,TGTGCCAGCAGCCCGGATAGAGGGAATGAAAAACTGTTTTTT
-,TRBJ1-1,-,TRBV19,CASSTDRNTEAFF,TGTGCCAGTAGTACCGACAGAAACACTGAAGCTTTCTTT
-,TRBJ2-3,-,TRBV19,CASSIDGTDTQYF,TGTGCCAGTAGTATAGACGGCACAGATACGCAGTATTTT
-,TRBJ2-3,TRBD1,TRBV2,CASRGGQGTDTQYF,TGTGCCAGCAGGGGGGGACAGGGGACAGATACGCAGTATTTT
-,TRBJ2-1,TRBD2,TRBV5-1,CASSLSTSGSSYNEQFF,TGCGCCAGCAGCTTATCGACTAGCGGGAGCTCCTACAATGAGCAGTTCTTC
-,TRBJ1-3,-,TRBV28,CASSLRGAGNTIYF,TGTGCCAGCAGTTTACGGGGGGCTGGAAACACCATATATTTT
-,TRBJ1-2,-,TRBV6-5,CASSYSAINLNYGYTF,TGTGCCAGCAGTTACTCAGCGATCAACCTTAACTATGGCTACACCTTC
-,TRBJ1-5,-,TRBV27,CASRGRESNQPQHF,TGTGCCAGCAGGGGTCGGGAGTCCAATCAGCCCCAGCATTTT
-,TRBJ2-4,-,TRBV7-2,CASSPDTFLQYF,TGTGCCAGCAGCCCGGACACGTTCCTTCAGTACTTC
-,TRBJ1-3,-,TRBV6-1,CASSADSSGNTIYF,TGTGCCAGCAGTGCGGACAGCTCTGGAAACACCATATATTTT
-,TRBJ1-1,-,TRBV5-8,CASSFRWTEDTEAFF,TGTGCCAGCAGCTTCCGTTGGACAGAAGACACTGAAGCTTTCTTT
-,TRBJ2-7,TRBD1,TRBV28,CASSPPGQVYEQYF,TGTGCCAGCAGTCCGCCGGGACAGGTGTACGAGCAGTACTTC
few,TRBJ2-7,-,TRBV6-5,CASSYSGTAEQYF,TGTGCCAGCAGTTACTCGGGCACCGCCGAGCAGTACTTC
-,TRBJ2-1,TRBD2,TRBV28,CASSLRGGGYNEQFF,TGTGCCAGCAGTTTACGTGGGGGGGGGTACAATGAGCAGTTCTTC
-,TRBJ1-5,-,TRBV5-1,CASSGGENQPQHF,TGCGCCAGCAGCGGGGGCGAAAATCAGCCCCAGCATTTT
once,TRBJ2-7,-,TRBV5-1,CASSLGQVNYEQYF,TGCGCCAGCAGCTTGGGACAGGTAAACTACGAGCAGTACTTC
-,TRBJ1-1,-,TRBV5-1,CASTESTGSPLGAFF,TGCGCCAGCACCGAGAGTACAGGGAGCCCCCTAGGAGCTTTCTTT
-,TRBJ1-2,-,TRBV6-6,CASSSQGDYGYTF,TGTGCCAGCAGTTCTCAGGGTGACTATGGCTACACCTTC
-,TRBJ1-1,-,TRBV6-5,CASKTISGTEAFF,TGTGCCAGCAAAACGATTTCGGGCACTGAAGCTTTCTTT
-,TRBJ2-1,-,TRBV6-5,CASSYPSAANNEQFF,TGTGCCAGCAGTTACCCGTCCGCGGCGAACAATGAGCAGTTCTTC
-,TRBJ2-7,-,TRBV7-8,CASSPWRLALGVGSYEQYF,TGTGCCAGCAGCCCATGGCGGCTAGCGCTTGGTGTGGGCTCCTACGAGCAGTACTTC
-,TRBJ2-1,-,TRBV11-3,CASSPTPNEQFF,TGTGCCAGCAGCCCTACGCCAAATGAGCAGTTCTTC
-,TRBJ2-7,TRBD1,TRBV2,CASSDGTGWDYEQYF,TGTGCCAGCAGTGACGGGACAGGCTGGGACTACGAGCAGTACTTC
few,TRBJ2-5,-,TRBV7-2,CASRLDRSGETQYF,TGTGCCAGCAGATTAGACAGGTCCGGAGAGACCCAGTACTTC
-,TRBJ2-3,TRBD1,TRBV27,CASSNTGVWDTQYF,TGTGCCAGCAGTAATACAGGGGTTTGGGATACGCAGTATTTT
-,TRBJ2-7,-,TRBV15,CATSRVGEPGNEQYF,TGTGCCACCAGCAGAGTCGGGGAGCCGGGCAACGAGCAGTACTTC
-,TRBJ2-7,-,TRBV2,CASSAMWPNNEQYF,TGTGCCAGCAGCGCCATGTGGCCGAACAACGAGCAGTACTTC
-,TRBJ1-5,TRBD1,TRBV4-2,CASSQARQGDNSNQPQHF,TGTGCCAGCAGCCAGGCGCGACAGGGCGATAATAGCAATCAGCCCCAGCATTTT
once,TRBJ1-1,-,TRBV19,CASGRPLIEAFF,TGTGCTAGTGGGCGACCCCTGATTGAAGCTTTCTTT